The clone carrying this T cell receptor (beta chain) has only a few counts. Its specificity is not known. At one boundary the junction diverges from the germline segment, which might be a read error. The germline gives CDR1 SGHVS, CDR2 FQNEAQ. CDR3 size: 15 residues. The entry originates in a study of breast tumors, draining lymph nodes, adjacent tissues. Study-wide findings and caveats: Compared with lymph nodes, tumors were less diverse; compared with nontumor tissue, more. Luminal-like breast cancer showed significantly greater tumor-nontumor repertoire similarity than basal-like breast cancer did.

TCRdb re-called the multiplex PCR reads through MiXCR, storing one row per CDR3 protein. This sample has 60,000 to 75,000 distinct CDR3 sequences, with less than 75% found just once. The receptor was derived from a female donor with breast cancer. Some clones in this sample may be carry-over from other donors' samples. Sequenced input: breast tumor tissue. The chain employs TRBV7-8 and TRBJ2-4; D possibly corresponds to TRBD1 (6 bases). The CDR3 coding sequence is TGTGCCAGCAGCTTAGGGGGGCAGCTCAAAAACATTCAGCACTTC. As protein: CASSLGGQLKNIQHF.